The TCR beta chain under discussion was sequenced for a study of blood T cell repertoires in COVID-19. Germline V gene sequence: CDR1 SNHLY, CDR2 FYNNEI. The CDR3 is 14 residues long. Trimming at V came to 7 bases and at J to 6 bases, leaving 8 bases not matched to a gene. Residents of approximately 25 US areas, aged about 18 to 89 years, made up the participants. In the original analysis: Amplification of reference gene primers provided the estimated nucleated cell counts. Sequencing used immunoSEQ multiplex PCR; TCRdb keeps in-frame clones, though not all of them. V, J and clone size are taken as reported in that table, and D and trimming were inferred from the DNA itself. The table records about 250,000 clones, roughly 85% of them present only once. Only one count was recorded for this clone.

V gene TRBV2 combines with J gene TRBJ1-5; 8 nucleotides match TRBD1. Sequenced material: PBMCs or T cells enriched from blood (not recorded which). The sequence derives from a woman aged 50 to 65 with acute COVID-19. The CDR3 nucleotides read TGTGCCAGCACCTTGCAGGGGGCCGGTCAGCCCCAGCATTTT. Protein sequence: CASTLQGAGQPQHF.